What follows are 22 T cell receptor beta chains derived from one specimen sequenced in a study of blood T cell repertoires in COVID-19. The data were produced by immunoSEQ multiplex PCR, yet TCRdb's version contains in-frame clones alone and is incomplete. The repertoire holds some 220,000 clones, with about nine tenths as singletons. What was sequenced was peripheral blood. The receptors were sampled from a man aged 25-45 years with COVID-19, enrolled during active disease.

This rearrangement joins TRBV4-1 to TRBJ1-2, with 7 bases that match TRBD1. CDR1 is MGHRA and CDR2 is YSYEKL in the germline V gene. V lost 0 bases to trimming and J lost 3 bases; unmatched junction nucleotides: 7. This CDR3 has 16 residues. CDR3: CASSQDTNRGYYGYTF. The CDR3 DNA sequence: TGCGCCAGCAGCCAAGATACGAACAGGGGATACTATGGCTACACCTTC.

The chain recombines TRBV4-2 with TRBJ2-4; 7 nucleotides line up with TRBD1. The germline gives CDR1 LGHNA, CDR2 YNFKEQ. The ends lost 0 bases at V and 4 bases at J; junction bases unmatched: 3. The CDR3 totals 15 residues. CDR3: CASSQDPGQKNIQYF. The DNA for the CDR3 is TGTGCCAGCAGCCAAGATCCGGGACAGAAAAACATTCAGTACTTC.

V is TRBV10-2 and J is TRBJ1-5; 7 bases match TRBD1. Germline CDR1 is WSHSY and CDR2 is SAAADI. This CDR3 has 15 residues. Germline trimming cut 0 bases from V and 4 bases from J; bases unmatched to any gene: 3. The CDR3 DNA follows: TGCGCCAGCAGTGAGTCAAGGACAGGTAATCAGCCCCAGCATTTT. Amino acid sequence: CASSESRTGNQPQHF.

This chain uses TRBV30 with TRBJ1-1; no clear D. From germline, CDR1 is GTSNPN and CDR2 SVGIG (reference sequence). The CDR3 runs 13 residues. V was cut by 8 bases and J by 1 base, with 14 bases left in between. As DNA, the CDR3 is TGTGCCCGAAGACGTACAGCGAACACTGAAGCTTTCTTT. Translation: CARRRTANTEAFF.

The J gene is TRBJ1-5, the V gene TRBV3-1 (or the pseudogene TRBV3-2); no reliable D call. The CDR3 length is 12 residues. Trimming stripped 3 bases from V and 10 bases from J, with 10 bases between. Germline V lookup: CDR1 LGHDT, CDR2 YNNKEL (reference sequence). Written as DNA, the CDR3 is TGTGCCAGCAGCCATGAGGGCAGCCCCCAGCATTTT. It codes for CASSHEGSPQHF.

The rearrangement joins TRBV18 to TRBJ2-1; 8 bases line up with TRBD2. Germline V gene lookup returns CDR1 KGHSH and CDR2 LQKENI. With V trimmed by 1 base and J by 4 bases, 6 bases remained unmatched. The CDR3 has 16 residues. The CDR3 DNA is TGTGCCAGCTCACCACAGGACGGGGGGGCGTACAATGAGCAGTTCTTC. Translation: CASSPQDGGAYNEQFF. Variable domain in full (rest from reference TRBV18 and TRBJ2-1): NAGVMQNPRHLVRRRGQEARLRCSPMKGHSHVYWYRQLPEEGLKFMVYLQKENIIDESGMPKERFSAEFPKEGPSILRIQQVVRGDSAAYFCASSPQDGGAYNEQFFGPGTRLTVL.

This chain connects TRBV7-9 to TRBJ1-5; TRBD1 matches 7 bases. The V and J ends lost 1 base and 7 bases, in that order; junction bases with no gene match: 10. CDR1 is SEHNR, CDR2 FQNEAQ, per germline (reference sequence). This CDR3 comprises 16 residues. DNA for the CDR3: TGTGCCAGCAGCTTAGACTACCAGGGGGTCACCCAGCCCCAGCATTTT. Residues: CASSLDYQGVTQPQHF.

The rearrangement links TRBV5-5 to TRBJ1-1; no clear D gene. The CDR3 sequence is 15 residues long. Trimming took off 5 bases at V and 1 base at J, with 15 bases between the two ends. Per germline, CDR1 SGHKS and CDR2 YYEKEE (reference sequence). CDR3 amino acids: CASSEGTAGNTEAFF. In DNA form, the CDR3 reads TGTGCCAGCAGTGAAGGAACGGCAGGGAACACTGAAGCTTTCTTT.

V usage is TRBV13 and J usage is TRBJ2-7; 7 nucleotides match TRBD1. CDR3 length equals 15 residues. Trimming took 4 bases from V and 4 from J; bases not matched to a gene: 10. CDR1 is PRHDT, CDR2 FYEKMQ, per germline (reference sequence). CDR3 bases: TGTGCCAGCAGCTCCACCCGGACAGGTGAATACGAGCAGTACTTC. Protein product: CASSSTRTGEYEQYF.

This clone has only one observation. The V and J genes are TRBV2 and TRBJ1-4, with a possible D match to TRBD1 (6 bases). Germline-derived CDR1 and CDR2 are SNHLY and FYNNEI. The V gene lost 5 bases and the J gene lost 4 bases, with 11 bases spanning the gap. This CDR3 is built from 14 residues. The CDR3 region has the DNA TGTGCCAGCAGTCCGGACAGCCTTAATGAAAAACTGTTTTTT. It encodes CASSPDSLNEKLFF.

The V gene is TRBV5-6, the J gene TRBJ2-1; D not resolved. Germline V gene sequence: CDR1 SGHDT, CDR2 YYEEEE. The length of the CDR3 is 15 residues. Trimming took off 2 bases at V and 4 bases at J, with 13 bases between the two ends. This CDR3 reads CASSLGRWRYNEQFF. CDR3 bases: TGTGCCAGCAGCTTAGGTAGGTGGAGATACAATGAGCAGTTCTTC.

This chain joins TRBV11-3 and TRBJ2-7; 14 bases map to TRBD2. The CDR3 totals 18 residues. With V trimmed by 0 bases and J by 0 bases, 4 bases remained unmatched. The germline V gene encodes CDR1 SGHNT and CDR2 YENEEA. The CDR3 loop reads CASSLEGTSGGTSYEQYF. CDR3 coding DNA: TGTGCCAGCAGCTTAGAAGGGACTAGCGGGGGAACCTCCTACGAGCAGTACTTC.

The chain joins TRBV10-2 to TRBJ2-1; D is possibly TRBD1 (6 bases). V shed 3 bases and J shed 0 bases, with 12 bases lying between them. The length of the CDR3 is 16 residues. The V gene's germline CDR1 is WSHSY and CDR2 SAAADI. In DNA, the CDR3 is TGCGCCAGCAGTGATGTAGGGACAACCTCCTACAATGAGCAGTTCTTC. It yields the protein CASSDVGTTSYNEQFF.

The chain has TRBV19 and TRBJ1-5; weak D call: TRBD1 (6 bases). V gave up 5 bases and J gave up 5 bases, with 10 bases separating them. This CDR3 contains 13 residues. Germline CDR1 and CDR2: LNHDA and SQIVND (reference sequence). The CDR3 DNA is TGTGCCAGTAGTGGGACACTAGATCAGCCCCAGCATTTT. Translated, it gives CASSGTLDQPQHF. Drawing the rest from reference TRBV19 and TRBJ1-5, the complete variable domain is DGGITQSPKYLFRKEGQNVTLSCEQNLNHDAMYWYRQDPGQGLRLIYYSQIVNDFQKGDIAEGYSVSREKKESFPLTVTSAQKNPTAFYLCASSGTLDQPQHFGDGTRLSIL.

The rearrangement links TRBV6-5 to TRBJ1-2; D is undetermined. Trimming took off 7 bases at V and 4 bases at J, with 13 bases between the two ends. Germline CDR1 and CDR2: MNHEY and SVGAGI. This CDR3 spans 13 amino acids. The CDR3 is CASIRGAGYGYTF. For the CDR3, the DNA is TGTGCCAGCATACGGGGAGCTGGCTATGGCTACACCTTC.

This chain connects TRBV9 to TRBJ2-3, with a tentative D call TRBD2 (6 bases). The CDR3 loop spans 15 amino acids. The V end lost 0 bases, the J end lost 3 bases, and 11 bases lay between the germline ends. The germline CDR1 and CDR2 sequences are SGDLS and YYNGEE. This CDR3 reads CASSVEAGPTDTQYF. The CDR3 coding sequence is TGTGCCAGCAGCGTAGAAGCGGGCCCGACAGATACGCAGTATTTT.

This chain connects TRBV3-1 (or the pseudogene TRBV3-2) to TRBJ1-1; D not resolved. Trimming took 1 base from V and 6 from J, leaving 6 bases between them. This CDR3 contains 12 residues. Germline CDR1 and CDR2: LGHDT and YNNKEL (reference sequence). This CDR3 reads CASSQARAEAFF. The CDR3 bases are TGTGCCAGCAGCCAAGCCCGAGCTGAAGCTTTCTTT.

The chain employs TRBV3-1 (or the pseudogene TRBV3-2) and TRBJ1-5; D is unresolved. V lost 5 bases and J lost 2, with 10 bases in between. The germline V gene encodes CDR1 LGHDT and CDR2 YNNKEL (reference sequence). The CDR3 spans 14 residues. CDR3 nucleotides: TGTGCCAGCAGCTACGGGTCTGGCAATCAGCCCCAGCATTTT. This codes for CASSYGSGNQPQHF.

The gene calls are TRBV27 and TRBJ1-6; 7 nucleotides line up with TRBD1. The germline V gene encodes CDR1 MNHEY and CDR2 SMNVEV (reference sequence). The CDR3 consists of 14 residues. V shed 5 bases and J 8 bases; nucleotides not matched to a gene: 6. CDR3 nucleotides: TGTGCCAGCAGTCGACAGGGCGTTGATTCACCCCTCCACTTT. Translation gives CASSRQGVDSPLHF.

V gene TRBV6-6 combines with J gene TRBJ2-1; 7 bases agree with TRBD1. Germline loops: CDR1 MNHNY, CDR2 SVGAGI (reference sequence). This CDR3 has 15 amino acids. Trimming at V came to 8 bases and at J to 0 bases, leaving 7 bases not matched to a gene. The DNA for the CDR3 is TGTGCCAGCCACGCCAGGGGGATCTCCTACAATGAGCAGTTCTTC. This codes for CASHARGISYNEQFF.

This clone occurred once. The chain recombines TRBV7-3 with TRBJ2-1; 11 nucleotides match TRBD2. The CDR3 runs to 15 residues. Losses at the gene ends were 5 bases for V and 7 bases for J; bases not matched to a gene: 7. Per germline, CDR1 SGHTA and CDR2 FQGTGA. The CDR3 reads CASSITSGGRNEQFF. CDR3 nucleotides: TGTGCCAGCAGCATCACTAGCGGGGGACGGAATGAGCAGTTCTTC.

The chain has TRBV19 and TRBJ1-3, with D perhaps TRBD1 (6 bases). Deletions cut 7 bases from V and 4 bases from J, with 14 bases between. This CDR3 has 14 amino acids. Germline loops: CDR1 LNHDA, CDR2 SQIVND (reference sequence). CDR3: CASNAGATGNTIYF. The CDR3 coding sequence is TGTGCCAGTAATGCGGGGGCGACCGGAAACACCATATATTTT.